A selection of T cell receptor beta chains follows, all from one sample in a study of blood T cell repertoires in COVID-19. Generated by immunoSEQ multiplex PCR, the TCRdb table keeps only in-frame clones and is missing some. The sample lists approximately 70,000 clones, roughly nine tenths occurring once. The material sequenced was peripheral blood. Receptors originate from a man aged 40-49 years with COVID-19, enrolled during active disease. The CDR3 runs from the conserved cysteine through the conserved F or W. Each record gives: clone size, J gene, CDR3 length, D gene, V gene, CDR3 protein, CDR3 DNA. D genes are given only for firm matches. Size is stated for part of the rows, as once, few or many counts, or as a class when the clone is expanded.

- TRBJ2-1 12 - TRBV10-3 CAISEGGDEQFF TGTGCCATCAGTGAGGGCGGCGATGAGCAGTTCTTC
- TRBJ1-1 16 TRBD1 TRBV28 CASSLGDRAPNTEAFF TGTGCCAGCAGTTTGGGCGACAGGGCACCGAACACTGAAGCTTTCTTT
- TRBJ2-2 16 - TRBV2 CASSNSRASNTGELFF TGTGCCAGCAGCAACTCGAGGGCCTCGAACACCGGGGAGCTGTTTTTT
- TRBJ1-6 15 - TRBV7-9 CASEALSSYNSPLHF TGTGCCTCCGAAGCACTGAGCTCCTATAATTCACCCCTCCACTTT
- TRBJ2-7 12 - TRBV6-6 CASSPGAYEQYF TGTGCCAGCAGTCCAGGGGCGTACGAGCAGTACTTC
- TRBJ2-7 15 - TRBV27 CASSLLSGSSYEQYF TGTGCCAGCAGTTTACTTAGCGGATCCTCCTACGAGCAGTACTTC
- TRBJ2-7 14 - TRBV28 CASSSLHSSYEQYF TGTGCCAGCAGTTCACTCCATTCATCCTACGAGCAGTACTTC
- TRBJ1-1 13 - TRBV28 CASSYQPSGVAFF TGTGCCAGCAGTTACCAACCCTCGGGGGTAGCTTTCTTT
- TRBJ1-2 15 - TRBV5-6 CASSLNGRGDYGYTF TGTGCCAGCAGCTTGAATGGCAGGGGCGACTATGGCTACACCTTC
- TRBJ1-5 13 - TRBV3-1/TRBV3-2 CASSPEENQPQHF TGTGCCAGCAGCCCCGAGGAGAATCAGCCCCAGCATTTT
- TRBJ1-2 12 - TRBV28 CAVGTLGYGYTF TGTGCCGTCGGGACTCTCGGCTATGGCTACACCTTC
- TRBJ1-2 14 TRBD1 TRBV5-1 CASSHGTGGNGYTF TGCGCCAGCAGCCACGGGACAGGGGGGAATGGCTACACCTTC
once TRBJ2-3 16 - TRBV9 CASSVGGDTSTDTQYF TGTGCCAGCAGCGTCGGGGGAGACACTAGCACAGATACGCAGTATTTT
- TRBJ1-4 13 - TRBV10-2 CASSETGREKLFF TGCGCCAGCAGTGAAACAGGGAGAGAAAAACTGTTTTTT
- TRBJ2-7 15 - TRBV19 CASSVATGPGYEQYF TGTGCCAGTAGTGTCGCGACAGGTCCGGGCTACGAGCAGTACTTC
- TRBJ2-1 17 TRBD1 TRBV24-1 CATSDLRGTGGTGEQFF TGTGCCACCAGTGATTTGCGGGGGACAGGGGGTACGGGTGAGCAGTTCTTC
- TRBJ2-7 14 - TRBV21-1 CASSRRGVSYEQYF TGTGCCAGCAGCAGGAGGGGCGTAAGCTACGAGCAGTACTTC
- TRBJ1-2 12 TRBD1 TRBV27 CASSDRENGYTF TGTGCCAGCAGTGACAGGGAAAATGGCTACACCTTC